This is a list of T cell receptor beta chains from one sample in a study of cytomegalovirus exposure and HLA in healthy donors. Sequencing was performed with immunoSEQ multiplex PCR; in TCRdb, only in-frame clones are kept and a portion is missing. The sample has roughly 250,000 clones; nearly 90% are singletons. The sequenced sample was PBMCs. The receptor source for this set is a woman between 18 and 29 years old in good health and CMV-seronegative. CDR3s include the opening cysteine and the closing phenylalanine or tryptophan. The order of the fields is CDR3 DNA, CDR3 protein, D gene, clone size, V gene, J gene. A D gene is named only where the DNA matches it firmly. A clone size is listed for some rows: how often the clone was seen (once, few, many), or a class if it is expanded.

CDR3nt: TGTGCCAGCAGCTTGGATCGGACTTACTACAATGAGCAGTTCTTC
CDR3aa: CASSLDRTYYNEQFF
d_gene: -
abundance: -
v_gene: TRBV7-2
j_gene: TRBJ2-1

CDR3nt: TGTGCCAGCAGCCCATCTGGACAGGGAAATCAGCCCCAGCATTTT
CDR3aa: CASSPSGQGNQPQHF
d_gene: TRBD1
abundance: -
v_gene: TRBV28
j_gene: TRBJ1-5

CDR3nt: TGTGCCAGTAGTATGACAGGTGGTAGAGAGACCCAGTACTTC
CDR3aa: CASSMTGGRETQYF
d_gene: -
abundance: -
v_gene: TRBV19
j_gene: TRBJ2-5

CDR3nt: TGCGCCAGCAGCCAGCCAACAGGGGAACCTGGAAACACCATATATTTT
CDR3aa: CASSQPTGEPGNTIYF
d_gene: TRBD1
abundance: -
v_gene: TRBV4-1
j_gene: TRBJ1-3

CDR3nt: TGTGCCAGCAGTTACTCAGGGGACAATGAGCAGTTCTTC
CDR3aa: CASSYSGDNEQFF
d_gene: -
abundance: -
v_gene: TRBV6-5
j_gene: TRBJ2-1

CDR3nt: TGTGCCAGCAGCTTAAGGACAGGCAACTCCTACGAGCAGTACTTC
CDR3aa: CASSLRTGNSYEQYF
d_gene: TRBD1
abundance: -
v_gene: TRBV7-2
j_gene: TRBJ2-7

CDR3nt: TGTGCCACCTCGACAGGCCCCGGGGAGCTGTTTTTT
CDR3aa: CATSTGPGELFF
d_gene: -
abundance: -
v_gene: TRBV10-3
j_gene: TRBJ2-2

CDR3nt: TGTGCCAGCACCACACCCAGGGGTGAGCAGTTCTTC
CDR3aa: CASTTPRGEQFF
d_gene: -
abundance: -
v_gene: TRBV6-5
j_gene: TRBJ2-1

CDR3nt: TGTGCCAGCAGCCGGGTGCCCTCGAACACTGAAGCTTTCTTT
CDR3aa: CASSRVPSNTEAFF
d_gene: -
abundance: -
v_gene: TRBV11-2
j_gene: TRBJ1-1

CDR3nt: TGTGCCAGCAGCTCCCCGGGACAGGGTAATGGCTACACCTTC
CDR3aa: CASSSPGQGNGYTF
d_gene: TRBD1
abundance: -
v_gene: TRBV7-2
j_gene: TRBJ1-2

CDR3nt: TGTGCCAGCAGTTCCAACGAGGGACTAGCAGAAGAGCAGTACTTC
CDR3aa: CASSSNEGLAEEQYF
d_gene: TRBD2
abundance: -
v_gene: TRBV6-5
j_gene: TRBJ2-7

CDR3nt: TGTGCCAGCATCAGGGTTGGGAACACTGAAGCTTTCTTT
CDR3aa: CASIRVGNTEAFF
d_gene: -
abundance: -
v_gene: TRBV6-5
j_gene: TRBJ1-1

CDR3nt: TGTGCCAGCAGCGTCCGGACAGGATACAATGAGCAGTTCTTC
CDR3aa: CASSVRTGYNEQFF
d_gene: TRBD1
abundance: -
v_gene: TRBV9
j_gene: TRBJ2-1

CDR3nt: TGTGCCAGCAGCACTGGCGGGCTAGCGGGGGGGCGGAAGTACTTC
CDR3aa: CASSTGGLAGGRKYF
d_gene: TRBD2
abundance: -
v_gene: TRBV28
j_gene: TRBJ2-7

CDR3nt: TGCGCCAGCAGCCAAGAGCGGGCCAACTCCTACAATGAGCAGTTCTTC
CDR3aa: CASSQERANSYNEQFF
d_gene: -
abundance: once
v_gene: TRBV4-1
j_gene: TRBJ2-1

CDR3nt: TGTGCCAGCAGTTCTTACAGGGAGGGAAGCAATCAGCCCCAGCATTTT
CDR3aa: CASSSYREGSNQPQHF
d_gene: -
abundance: -
v_gene: TRBV7-9
j_gene: TRBJ1-5

CDR3nt: TGTGCCAGCAGTTACTCAATACAGGCTTCGAACACTGAAGCTTTCTTT
CDR3aa: CASSYSIQASNTEAFF
d_gene: -
abundance: -
v_gene: TRBV6-5
j_gene: TRBJ1-1

CDR3nt: TGTGCCAGCAGCCCAGGACAGGGGGCGTACTATGGCTACACCTTC
CDR3aa: CASSPGQGAYYGYTF
d_gene: TRBD1
abundance: many
v_gene: TRBV7-8
j_gene: TRBJ1-2

CDR3nt: TGCGCCAGCAGAGGGGATGGCTACACCTTC
CDR3aa: CASRGDGYTF
d_gene: -
abundance: few
v_gene: TRBV4-1
j_gene: TRBJ1-2

CDR3nt: TGCGCCAGCAGCCAAGTGGTCAGAATGAACACTGAAGCTTTCTTT
CDR3aa: CASSQVVRMNTEAFF
d_gene: -
abundance: -
v_gene: TRBV4-3
j_gene: TRBJ1-1

CDR3nt: TGTGCAAGTCGCTTAGATGTTCTCTCTGGGGCCAACGTCCTGACTTTC
CDR3aa: CASRLDVLSGANVLTF
d_gene: -
abundance: -
v_gene: TRBV12-2
j_gene: TRBJ2-6

CDR3nt: TGTGCCAGCAGCCAGGGCTCAGGGGCCTCGAATGAGCAGTTCTTC
CDR3aa: CASSQGSGASNEQFF
d_gene: -
abundance: -
v_gene: TRBV7-2
j_gene: TRBJ2-1

CDR3nt: TGCAGTGTTCTCGTCACTGAAGCTTTCTTT
CDR3aa: CSVLVTEAFF
d_gene: -
abundance: -
v_gene: TRBV20-1
j_gene: TRBJ1-1

CDR3nt: TGTGCCAGCAGCCTGACAGCGATGAACACTGAAGCTTTCTTT
CDR3aa: CASSLTAMNTEAFF
d_gene: -
abundance: -
v_gene: TRBV7-9
j_gene: TRBJ1-1

CDR3nt: TGTGCCATCAGTGAAGCTTCCTACGAGCAGTACTTC
CDR3aa: CAISEASYEQYF
d_gene: -
abundance: once
v_gene: TRBV10-3
j_gene: TRBJ2-7

CDR3nt: TGCGCCAGCAGCATAGCGAGCACCGGGGAGCTGTTTTTT
CDR3aa: CASSIASTGELFF
d_gene: -
abundance: -
v_gene: TRBV5-1
j_gene: TRBJ2-2

CDR3nt: TGCGCCAGCAGCCAAGGGCGCGGGGGGGTAACCGGGGAGCTGTTTTTT
CDR3aa: CASSQGRGGVTGELFF
d_gene: TRBD2
abundance: -
v_gene: TRBV4-1
j_gene: TRBJ2-2

CDR3nt: TGTGCTAGTGGTTTGGTACTAAGTACAGGCCCCTACGAGCAGTACTTC
CDR3aa: CASGLVLSTGPYEQYF
d_gene: -
abundance: -
v_gene: TRBV12-5
j_gene: TRBJ2-7

CDR3nt: TGTGCCAGCAGTTTGGCCGAATACGAGCAGTACTTC
CDR3aa: CASSLAEYEQYF
d_gene: -
abundance: -
v_gene: TRBV28
j_gene: TRBJ2-7

CDR3nt: TGTGCCAGCAGCCCAGACAGGGTGAGAACTGAAGCTTTCTTT
CDR3aa: CASSPDRVRTEAFF
d_gene: TRBD1
abundance: -
v_gene: TRBV5-8
j_gene: TRBJ1-1

CDR3nt: TGCAGCGGAGGACAGGTAGAGACCCAGTACTTC
CDR3aa: CSGGQVETQYF
d_gene: TRBD1
abundance: -
v_gene: TRBV29-1
j_gene: TRBJ2-5

CDR3nt: TGTGCCAGCTCATGGGGGGGCAATGAGCAGTTCTTC
CDR3aa: CASSWGGNEQFF
d_gene: TRBD2
abundance: once
v_gene: TRBV18
j_gene: TRBJ2-1

CDR3nt: TGTGCCAGCAGTTTAGGGCCCACAGATACGCAGTATTTT
CDR3aa: CASSLGPTDTQYF
d_gene: -
abundance: -
v_gene: TRBV27
j_gene: TRBJ2-3

CDR3nt: TGTGCCAGCAGCGTAGGTCTAGCCGGGGAGACCCAGTACTTC
CDR3aa: CASSVGLAGETQYF
d_gene: -
abundance: -
v_gene: TRBV9
j_gene: TRBJ2-5

CDR3nt: TGTGCCGGTGGGGCGCGGGGCCCAAACACCGGGGAGCTGTTTTTT
CDR3aa: CAGGARGPNTGELFF
d_gene: -
abundance: -
v_gene: TRBV11-2
j_gene: TRBJ2-2

CDR3nt: TGTGCCAGCAGTTTGGCCCCCGGGACAGGGAAATCTTTCTTT
CDR3aa: CASSLAPGTGKSFF
d_gene: TRBD1
abundance: -
v_gene: TRBV28
j_gene: TRBJ1-1

CDR3nt: TGCGCCAGCAGCTTGCTCACTAGCAACACCGGGGAGCTGTTTTTT
CDR3aa: CASSLLTSNTGELFF
d_gene: -
abundance: -
v_gene: TRBV5-1
j_gene: TRBJ2-2

CDR3nt: TGTGCCAGCAGCTCTCCGGGACAGAATTACAATGAGCAGTTCTTC
CDR3aa: CASSSPGQNYNEQFF
d_gene: TRBD1
abundance: once
v_gene: TRBV7-9
j_gene: TRBJ2-1

CDR3nt: TGTGCCAGCAGTTTAGTTAATAGCGGGGGGTACAATGAGCAGTTCTTC
CDR3aa: CASSLVNSGGYNEQFF
d_gene: TRBD2
abundance: -
v_gene: TRBV28
j_gene: TRBJ2-1

CDR3nt: TGTGCCAGTAGTCCACGCCCTGGACAGGGCGGCACAGATACGCAGTATTTT
CDR3aa: CASSPRPGQGGTDTQYF
d_gene: TRBD1
abundance: -
v_gene: TRBV19
j_gene: TRBJ2-3

CDR3nt: TGCGCCAGCAGCCAAGACAGGGGTGGGGCCAACGTCCTGACTTTC
CDR3aa: CASSQDRGGANVLTF
d_gene: -
abundance: -
v_gene: TRBV4-3
j_gene: TRBJ2-6